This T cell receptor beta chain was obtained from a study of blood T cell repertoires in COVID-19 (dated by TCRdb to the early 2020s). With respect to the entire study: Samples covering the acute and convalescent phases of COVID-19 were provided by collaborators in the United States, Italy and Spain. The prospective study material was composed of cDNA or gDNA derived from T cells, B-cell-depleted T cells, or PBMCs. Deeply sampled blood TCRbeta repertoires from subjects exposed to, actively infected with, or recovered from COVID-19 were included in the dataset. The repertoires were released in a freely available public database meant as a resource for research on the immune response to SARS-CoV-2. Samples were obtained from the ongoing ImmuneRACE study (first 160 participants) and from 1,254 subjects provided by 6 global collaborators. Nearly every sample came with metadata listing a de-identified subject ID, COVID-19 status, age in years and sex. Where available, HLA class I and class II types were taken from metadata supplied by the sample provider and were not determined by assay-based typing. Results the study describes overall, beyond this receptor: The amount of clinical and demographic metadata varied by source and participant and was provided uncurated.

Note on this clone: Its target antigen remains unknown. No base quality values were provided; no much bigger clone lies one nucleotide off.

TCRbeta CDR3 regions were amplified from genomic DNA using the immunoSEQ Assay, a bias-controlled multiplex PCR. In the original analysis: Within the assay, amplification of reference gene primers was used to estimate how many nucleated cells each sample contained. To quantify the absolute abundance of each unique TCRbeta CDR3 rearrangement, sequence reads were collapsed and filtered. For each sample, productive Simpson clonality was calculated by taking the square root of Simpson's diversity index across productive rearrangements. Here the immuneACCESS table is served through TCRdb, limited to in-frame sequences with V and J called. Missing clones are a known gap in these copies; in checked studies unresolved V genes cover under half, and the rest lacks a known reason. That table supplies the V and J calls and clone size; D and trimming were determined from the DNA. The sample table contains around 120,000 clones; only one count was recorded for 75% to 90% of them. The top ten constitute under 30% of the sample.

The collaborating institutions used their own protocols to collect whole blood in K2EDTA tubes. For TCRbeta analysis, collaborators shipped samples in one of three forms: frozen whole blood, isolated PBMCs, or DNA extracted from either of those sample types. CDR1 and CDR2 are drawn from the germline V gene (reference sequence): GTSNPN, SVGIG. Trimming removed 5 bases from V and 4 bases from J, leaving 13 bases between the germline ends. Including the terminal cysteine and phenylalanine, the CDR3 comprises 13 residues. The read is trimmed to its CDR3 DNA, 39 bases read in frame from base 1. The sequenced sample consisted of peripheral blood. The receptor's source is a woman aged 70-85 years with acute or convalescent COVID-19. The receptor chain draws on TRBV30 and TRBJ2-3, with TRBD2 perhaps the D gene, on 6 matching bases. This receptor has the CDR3 CAWELPGADTQYF. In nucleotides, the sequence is TGTGCCTGGGAGTTACCGGGGGCAGATACGCAGTATTTT.